A selection of T cell receptor beta chains follows, all from one sample in a study of cytomegalovirus exposure and HLA in healthy donors. Only in-frame clones appear in the TCRdb table, and some are missing; sequencing was by immunoSEQ multiplex PCR. The repertoire holds 60,000 to 65,000 clones, with 87% as singletons. The sample taken for sequencing was PBMCs. These TCRs come from a man aged 18 to 29 in good health and CMV-seronegative. CDR3s include the opening cysteine and the closing phenylalanine or tryptophan. Each record gives: CDR3 protein, V gene, J gene.

CDR3 protein: CASSRDTTYEQYF
V gene: TRBV6-1
J gene: TRBJ2-7

CDR3 protein: CASSLGQVHEQFF
V gene: TRBV5-6
J gene: TRBJ2-1

CDR3 protein: CASSLKGREAFF
V gene: TRBV7-9
J gene: TRBJ1-1

CDR3 protein: CASSSNRDRGEQYF
V gene: TRBV13
J gene: TRBJ2-7

CDR3 protein: CASSDSSGGGELFF
V gene: TRBV6-4
J gene: TRBJ2-2

CDR3 protein: CASSNRLASGNTIYF
V gene: TRBV6-6
J gene: TRBJ1-3

CDR3 protein: CASSQLGQGAGYTF
V gene: TRBV4-1
J gene: TRBJ1-2

CDR3 protein: CASSLRDRVNEQFF
V gene: TRBV7-9
J gene: TRBJ2-1

CDR3 protein: CASSRDRGTYEQYF
V gene: TRBV11-3
J gene: TRBJ2-7

CDR3 protein: CASSRNPASGVYTEAFF
V gene: TRBV5-4
J gene: TRBJ1-1

CDR3 protein: CASSEDSSYNEQFF
V gene: TRBV6-4
J gene: TRBJ2-1

CDR3 protein: CSALGQKQFF
V gene: TRBV20-1
J gene: TRBJ2-1

CDR3 protein: CASSAGGAYEQYF
V gene: TRBV2
J gene: TRBJ2-7

CDR3 protein: CSVESGGGALFF
V gene: TRBV29-1
J gene: TRBJ2-2

CDR3 protein: CASSSDRVDGYTF
V gene: TRBV6-5
J gene: TRBJ1-2

CDR3 protein: CASSLGHLYEQYF
V gene: TRBV27
J gene: TRBJ2-7

CDR3 protein: CASSRMGDYGYTF
V gene: TRBV11-3
J gene: TRBJ1-2

CDR3 protein: CASSSGLANSYEQYF
V gene: TRBV13
J gene: TRBJ2-7

CDR3 protein: CASSYSWLAGENEQFF
V gene: TRBV6-5
J gene: TRBJ2-1

CDR3 protein: CASSFGGTGGNEQFF
V gene: TRBV5-1
J gene: TRBJ2-1

CDR3 protein: CASGTSAGQGDPTNEKLFF
V gene: TRBV10-1
J gene: TRBJ1-4

CDR3 protein: CASSSRPGTTTDTQYF
V gene: TRBV5-8
J gene: TRBJ2-3

CDR3 protein: CASKPQGAANEKLFF
V gene: TRBV19
J gene: TRBJ1-4

CDR3 protein: CASSLGQGRTDTQYF
V gene: TRBV28
J gene: TRBJ2-3

CDR3 protein: CSVEGGEGFTETQYF
V gene: TRBV29-1
J gene: TRBJ2-5

CDR3 protein: CASSPGGGDYEQYF
V gene: TRBV18
J gene: TRBJ2-7

CDR3 protein: CAAGPDRSTYEQYF
V gene: TRBV10-3
J gene: TRBJ2-7

CDR3 protein: CASSLPTPGWDEQFF
V gene: TRBV7-2
J gene: TRBJ2-1

CDR3 protein: CAWSRGGGYEQYF
V gene: TRBV30
J gene: TRBJ2-7